This entry lists 7 T cell receptor beta chains sequenced from one sample in a study of blood T cells in healthy people across ages. The authors ran a second PCR of 7 to 11 cycles using a sample-barcoded 5' primer and a J-beta primer mix. TCRdb re-called the 5' RACE reads with MiXCR, one entry per CDR3 protein. The sample includes approximately 770,000 distinct CDR3 sequences, about 62% of them seen just once. Sequencing used blood. These receptors were collected from a young man in good health.

The chain couples TRBV7-2 to TRBJ1-5; D gene uncertain. In germline, CDR1 is SGHTA, CDR2 FQGNSA. V lost 5 bases and J lost 5, with 10 bases in between. CDR3 size: 13 residues. The DNA for the CDR3 is TGTGCCAGCAGCGTGACGGAGTATCAGCCCCAGCATTTT. Its translation: CASSVTEYQPQHF.

The chain has TRBV6-1 and TRBJ2-2, with D tentatively TRBD2 (6 bases). In germline, CDR1 is MNHNS, CDR2 SASEGT. This CDR3 is 17 amino acids long. Trimming left V 6 bases short and J 1 base short, with 18 bases between. The CDR3 nucleotides read TGTGCCAGCAGCCTCTTGGGGGGAGGTTTGAACACCGGGGAGCTGTTTTTT. This codes for CASSLLGGGLNTGELFF.

This clonotype was seen a handful of times. The CDR3 loop is CSVERVTGDDTQYF. Written as DNA, the CDR3 is TGCAGCGTTGAAAGGGTCACAGGGGACGATACGCAGTATTTT. J is TRBJ2-3 and V is TRBV29-1, with 7 bases aligning to TRBD1. CDR1 SQVTM and CDR2 ANQGSEA come from the germline V gene. The V gene end was trimmed by 2 bases and the J gene end by 6 bases; junction bases not matched to a gene: 8. The CDR3 runs to 14 residues.

This chain links TRBV20-1 with TRBJ2-7; D not certain. V lost 3 bases, J lost 2 bases, and 14 bases lay in between. Germline assignment: CDR1 DFQATT and CDR2 SNEGSKA (reference sequence). This CDR3 has 14 residues. The CDR3 loop reads CSASNTEPTYEQYF. The DNA of the CDR3 is TGCAGTGCTAGTAACACAGAACCAACCTACGAGCAGTACTTC.

The gene calls are TRBV21-1 and TRBJ2-7. TRBV21-1 is a pseudogene segment. CDR3 length: 12 amino acids. This CDR3 is CASLFLFYEQYF. The CDR3 region has the DNA TGTGCCAGTTTATTTCTCTTCTACGAGCAGTACTTC.

The chain is built from TRBV20-1 and TRBJ2-1; D assignment may be TRBD1 or TRBD2 (9 bases each). This CDR3 region has 16 residues. Germline V CDR1 and CDR2: DFQATT, SNEGSKA (reference sequence). V lost 1 base and J 14 bases, leaving 27 bases between the germline ends. CDR3 residues: CSARGRTGDAGGPEFF. CDR3 nucleotides: TGCAGTGCTAGAGGACGGACAGGGGATGCGGGAGGGCCAGAGTTCTTC.

The rearrangement links TRBV5-1 to TRBJ2-3; 9 bases align to TRBD2. CDR1 and CDR2 (germline): SGHRS, YFSETQ. The CDR3 contains 16 residues. V gave up 4 bases and J gave up 5 bases; unmatched junction bases: 11. This chain's CDR3 is CASSATSGRGGDTQYF. The CDR3 region has the DNA TGCGCCAGCAGCGCGACTAGCGGTAGGGGAGGAGATACGCAGTATTTT.